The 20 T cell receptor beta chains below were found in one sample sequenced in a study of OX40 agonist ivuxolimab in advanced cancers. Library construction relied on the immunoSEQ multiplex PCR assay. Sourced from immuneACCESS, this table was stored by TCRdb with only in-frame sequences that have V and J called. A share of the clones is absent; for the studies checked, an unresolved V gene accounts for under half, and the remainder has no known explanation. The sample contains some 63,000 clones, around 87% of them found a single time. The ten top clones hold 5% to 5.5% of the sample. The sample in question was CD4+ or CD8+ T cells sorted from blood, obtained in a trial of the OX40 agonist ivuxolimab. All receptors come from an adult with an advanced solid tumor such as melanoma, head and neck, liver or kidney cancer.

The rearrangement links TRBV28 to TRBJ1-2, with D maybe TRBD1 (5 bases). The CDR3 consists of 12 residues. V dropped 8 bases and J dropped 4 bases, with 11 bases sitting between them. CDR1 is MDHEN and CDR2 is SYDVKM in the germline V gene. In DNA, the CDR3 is TGTGCCAGCTGGGGACGGGTCTATGGCTACACCTTC. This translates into CASWGRVYGYTF.

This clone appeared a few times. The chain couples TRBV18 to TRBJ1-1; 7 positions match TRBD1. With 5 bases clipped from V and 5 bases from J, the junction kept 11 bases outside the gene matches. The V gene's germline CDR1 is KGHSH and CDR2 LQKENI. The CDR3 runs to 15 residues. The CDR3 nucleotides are TGTGCCAGCTCAGTCATCGGTGAGGGGGCAACTGAAGCTTTCTTT. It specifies CASSVIGEGATEAFF.

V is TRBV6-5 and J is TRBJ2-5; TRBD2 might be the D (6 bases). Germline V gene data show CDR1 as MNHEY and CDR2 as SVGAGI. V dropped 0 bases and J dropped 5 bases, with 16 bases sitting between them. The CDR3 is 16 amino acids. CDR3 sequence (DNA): TGTGCCAGCAGTTACTCGTCGCAGCGGGTGTCGGAGACCCAGTACTTC. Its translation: CASSYSSQRVSETQYF.

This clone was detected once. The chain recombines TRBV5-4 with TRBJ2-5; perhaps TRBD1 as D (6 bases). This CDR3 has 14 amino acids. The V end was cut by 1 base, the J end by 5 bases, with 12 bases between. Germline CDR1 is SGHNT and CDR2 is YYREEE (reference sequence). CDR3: CASSLPGAQETQYF. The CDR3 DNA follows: TGTGCCAGCAGCTTGCCAGGGGCGCAGGAGACCCAGTACTTC. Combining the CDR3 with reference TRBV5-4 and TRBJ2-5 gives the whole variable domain ETGVTQSPTHLIKTRGQQVTLRCSSQSGHNTVSWYQQALGQGPQFIFQYYREEENGRGNFPPRFSGLQFPNYSSELNVNALELDDSALYLCASSLPGAQETQYFGPGTRLLVL.

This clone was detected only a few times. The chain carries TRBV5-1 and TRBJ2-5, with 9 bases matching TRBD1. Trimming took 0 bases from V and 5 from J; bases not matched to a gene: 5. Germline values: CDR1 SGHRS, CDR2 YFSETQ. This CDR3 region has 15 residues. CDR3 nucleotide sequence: TGCGCCAGCAGCTTGGACGGGACAGGGCGGGAGACCCAGTACTTC. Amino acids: CASSLDGTGRETQYF.

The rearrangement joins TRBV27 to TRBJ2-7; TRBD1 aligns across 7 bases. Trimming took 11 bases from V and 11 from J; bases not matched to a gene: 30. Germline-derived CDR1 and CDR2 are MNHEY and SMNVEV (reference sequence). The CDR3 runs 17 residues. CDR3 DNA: TGTGCCGGCTATCAACCACCGCCCGACAGGGTAATGGCGGAGGAGTACTTC. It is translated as CAGYQPPPDRVMAEEYF.

CDR3 DNA sequence: TGTGCCAGCAGCTTGGGGGCCCAATTCCAAGGAGAGGAGACCCAGTACTTC. Its translation: CASSLGAQFQGEETQYF. The J gene is TRBJ2-5, the V gene TRBV5-4; D remains unclear. The germline CDR1 and CDR2 sequences are SGHNT and YYREEE (reference sequence). There are 17 residues in the CDR3. V dropped 0 bases and J dropped 5 bases, with 20 bases sitting between them.

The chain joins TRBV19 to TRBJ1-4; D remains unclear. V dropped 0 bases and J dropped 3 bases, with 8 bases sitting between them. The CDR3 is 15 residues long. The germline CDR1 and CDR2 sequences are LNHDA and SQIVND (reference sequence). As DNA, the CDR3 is TGTGCCAGTAGTATAGACAGGCGGTCTAATGAAAAACTGTTTTTT. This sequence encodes CASSIDRRSNEKLFF.

The CDR3 sequence: CASSLQVRGGYGYTF. In DNA, the CDR3 is TGTGCCAGCAGTTTACAAGTTAGGGGGGGTTATGGCTACACCTTC. The J gene is TRBJ1-2, the V gene TRBV28, with a possible D match to TRBD1 (6 bases). V was trimmed by 2 bases and J by 5 bases, leaving 15 bases between them. CDR3 length: 15 amino acids. CDR1 is MDHEN, CDR2 SYDVKM, per germline.

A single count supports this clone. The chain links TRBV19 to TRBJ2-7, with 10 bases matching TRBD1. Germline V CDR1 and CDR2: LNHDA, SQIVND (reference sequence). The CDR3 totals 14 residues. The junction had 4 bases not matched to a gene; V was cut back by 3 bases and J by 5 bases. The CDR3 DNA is TGTGCCAGTAGTATTGGACAGGGGGGGGACGAGCAGTACTTC. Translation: CASSIGQGGDEQYF. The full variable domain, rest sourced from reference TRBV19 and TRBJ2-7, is DGGITQSPKYLFRKEGQNVTLSCEQNLNHDAMYWYRQDPGQGLRLIYYSQIVNDFQKGDIAEGYSVSREKKESFPLTVTSAQKNPTAFYLCASSIGQGGDEQYFGPGTRLTVT.

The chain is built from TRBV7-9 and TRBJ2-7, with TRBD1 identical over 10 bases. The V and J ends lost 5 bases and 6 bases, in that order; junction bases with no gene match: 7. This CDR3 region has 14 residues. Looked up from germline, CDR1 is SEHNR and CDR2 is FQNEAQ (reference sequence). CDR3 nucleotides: TGTGCCAGCAGCCAACCGGGACAGGGGAGCGAGCAGTACTTC. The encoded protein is CASSQPGQGSEQYF. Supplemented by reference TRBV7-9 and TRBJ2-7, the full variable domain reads DTGVSQNPRHKITKRGQNVTFRCDPISEHNRLYWYRQTLGQGPEFLTYFQNEAQLEKSRLLSDRFSAERPKGSFSTLEIQRTEQGDSAMYLCASSQPGQGSEQYFGPGTRLTVT.

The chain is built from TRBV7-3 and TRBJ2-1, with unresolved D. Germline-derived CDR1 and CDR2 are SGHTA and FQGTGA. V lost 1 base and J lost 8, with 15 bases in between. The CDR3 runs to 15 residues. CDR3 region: CASSLNPGSLDEQFF. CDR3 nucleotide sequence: TGTGCCAGCAGCTTAAACCCAGGCTCGCTGGATGAGCAGTTCTTC.

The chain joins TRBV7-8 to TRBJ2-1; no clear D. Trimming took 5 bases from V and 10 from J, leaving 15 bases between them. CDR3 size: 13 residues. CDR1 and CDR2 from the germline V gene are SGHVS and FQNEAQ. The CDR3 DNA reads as TGTGCCAGCAGCCAGTCCCCGGGCAGCGAGCAGTTCTTC. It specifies CASSQSPGSEQFF.

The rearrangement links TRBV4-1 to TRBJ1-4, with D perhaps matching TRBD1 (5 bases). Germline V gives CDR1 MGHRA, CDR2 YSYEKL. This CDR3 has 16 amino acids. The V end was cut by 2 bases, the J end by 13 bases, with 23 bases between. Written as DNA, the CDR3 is TGCGCCAGCAGCCAACCTTACGAAAGGAGAGCAAGGGGACTGTTTTTT. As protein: CASSQPYERRARGLFF.

CDR3 nucleotide sequence: TGTGCCAGCAGCGTGGGGGGACAGGGGTTCACAGATACGCAGTATTTT. Translating it yields CASSVGGQGFTDTQYF. The chain recombines TRBV5-4 with TRBJ2-3; 10 bases map to TRBD1. CDR1 is SGHNT and CDR2 is YYREEE in the germline V gene (reference sequence). V trimming: 4 bases; J trimming: 2 bases; junction bases outside the gene matches: 7. This CDR3 comprises 16 residues.

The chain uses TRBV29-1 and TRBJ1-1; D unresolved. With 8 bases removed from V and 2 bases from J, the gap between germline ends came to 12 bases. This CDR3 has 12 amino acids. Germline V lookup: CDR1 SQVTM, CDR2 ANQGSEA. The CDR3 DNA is TGCAGCTGCGCTGAGGGAAACACTGAAGCTTTCTTT. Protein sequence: CSCAEGNTEAFF.

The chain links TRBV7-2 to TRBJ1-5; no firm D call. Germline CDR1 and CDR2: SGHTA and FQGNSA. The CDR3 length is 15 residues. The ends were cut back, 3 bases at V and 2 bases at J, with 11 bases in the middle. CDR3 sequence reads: CASSLEPGGNQPQHF. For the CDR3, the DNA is TGTGCCAGCAGCTTGGAGCCGGGAGGCAATCAGCCCCAGCATTTT.

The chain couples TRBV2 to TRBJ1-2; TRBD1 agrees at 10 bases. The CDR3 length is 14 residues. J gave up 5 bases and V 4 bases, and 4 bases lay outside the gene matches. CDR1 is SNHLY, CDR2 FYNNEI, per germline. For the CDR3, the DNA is TGTGCCAGCAGTGCGGGACAGGGGTTTTATGGCTACACCTTC. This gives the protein CASSAGQGFYGYTF.

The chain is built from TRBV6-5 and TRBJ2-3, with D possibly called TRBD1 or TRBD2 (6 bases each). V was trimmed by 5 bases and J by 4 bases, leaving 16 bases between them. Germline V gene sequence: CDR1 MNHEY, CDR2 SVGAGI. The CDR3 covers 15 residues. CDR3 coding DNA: TGTGCCAGCAGTACTGACAGGAAGCGGGCAGATACGCAGTATTTT. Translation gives CASSTDRKRADTQYF.

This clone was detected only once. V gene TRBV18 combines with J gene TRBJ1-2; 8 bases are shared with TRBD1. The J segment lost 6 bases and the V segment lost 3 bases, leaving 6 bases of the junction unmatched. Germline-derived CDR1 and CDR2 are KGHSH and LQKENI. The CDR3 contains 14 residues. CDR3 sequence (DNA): TGTGCCAGCTCACCCCAGACAGGGGTACATGGCTACACCTTC. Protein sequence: CASSPQTGVHGYTF. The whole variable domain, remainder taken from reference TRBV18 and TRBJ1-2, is NAGVMQNPRHLVRRRGQEARLRCSPMKGHSHVYWYRQLPEEGLKFMVYLQKENIIDESGMPKERFSAEFPKEGPSILRIQQVVRGDSAAYFCASSPQTGVHGYTFGSGTRLTVV.